This T cell receptor beta chain was identified during a study of cytomegalovirus exposure and HLA in healthy donors. The study, taken as a whole, reports: When analyzed later, the rates of TCR association showed variation by HLA locus, with DRB1 the most and HLA-C the fewest. Later analysis suggested links between common viral pathogens and several top significant clusters. Whilst most TCR sequences proved rare, a subset of public TCRs occurred across many donors.

Trimming pared 1 base from V and 6 bases from J, leaving 13 bases between. Germline CDR1 reads SGHVS; CDR2 reads FQNEAQ. The CDR3 has 14 residues. PCR primers comprised 60 Vbeta and 13 Jbeta primers. Repertoires were generated with immunoSEQ multiplex PCR, while TCRdb's copy carries only in-frame clones and drops some. The sample includes about 140,000 clones, around 59% of them seen just once. This clone was counted a single time. Antigen unknown. The chain employs TRBV7-8 and TRBJ2-7, with a tentative D call TRBD1 (6 bases). The sequence derives from a male donor in good health and CMV-seronegative. The sample taken for sequencing was PBMCs. CDR3 amino acids: CASSLVHRVGEQYF. For the CDR3, the DNA is TGTGCCAGCAGCTTAGTTCACAGGGTCGGCGAGCAGTACTTC.